This TCR beta chain was captured by sequencing in a study of cytomegalovirus exposure and HLA in healthy donors. Separation from the approximately 720-subject first cohort characterized the roughly 110-subject validation cohort, to which the donors belonged. Profiling relied on immunoSEQ multiplex PCR, and the TCRdb table lists in-frame clones only, not all of them. This sample yields 100,000 to 150,000 clones, of which roughly 89% are seen a single time; around 1.1% belongs to the top ten. Germline trimming cut 10 bases from V and 7 bases from J; bases unmatched to any gene: 15. The CDR3 spans 15 residues. Germline V gives CDR1 ENHRY, CDR2 SYGVKD.

The chain links TRBV10-3 to TRBJ1-2, with TRBD1 matching 10 bases. This receptor was taken from a woman in her late teens or twenties in good health and CMV-seronegative. Sequenced: PBMCs. The CDR3 bases are TGTGCCACTCAAGCCGGGACAGGGGTTTATAGTGGCTACACCTTC. This gives the protein CATQAGTGVYSGYTF.